This TCR beta chain stems from a study of blood T cell repertoires in COVID-19. The assay was immunoSEQ multiplex PCR, and TCRdb's table has in-frame clones only and misses some. The sample contains 200,000 to 250,000 clones, about nine tenths of which appear only once. Specimen: PBMCs or T cells enriched from blood (not recorded which). This sequence was found in a woman in her forties or fifties in a cohort exposed to, infected with or recovered from COVID-19 (not recorded which).

The CDR3 region is CARRGGGLGPDTQYF. Written as DNA, the CDR3 is TGCGCCCGCCGCGGGGGGGGCTTAGGGCCAGATACGCAGTATTTT. V usage is TRBV5-1 and J usage is TRBJ2-3; 9 bases are shared with TRBD2. The J segment lost 4 bases and the V segment lost 10 bases, leaving 13 bases of the junction unmatched. This CDR3 contains 15 residues. Per the germline V gene, CDR1 is SGHRS and CDR2 is YFSETQ.